These 32 T cell receptor beta chains came from one sample sequenced in a study of blood T cell repertoires in COVID-19. TCRdb's table, derived via immunoSEQ multiplex PCR, lists solely in-frame clones and lacks some. The sample shows tens of thousands of clones, 80% to 90% of them seen only once. Sequenced sample: peripheral blood. The receptors derive from a man aged 45-65 years with active COVID-19.

This chain links TRBV29-1 with TRBJ1-2; 8 nucleotides align to TRBD1. V was pared by 3 bases and J by 4 bases, with 7 bases of the junction left unmatched. Germline V gene data show CDR1 as SQVTM and CDR2 as ANQGSEA. This CDR3 has 14 residues. CDR3 amino acids: CSVEVTGGAYGYTF. The CDR3 DNA reads TGCAGCGTTGAGGTTACAGGGGGTGCCTATGGCTACACCTTC.

CDR3 in DNA: TGTGCCACCAGTGATTTGCAGTCTAGCGGTCGAAATGAGCAGTTCTTC. Encoded protein: CATSDLQSSGRNEQFF. This chain connects TRBV24-1 to TRBJ2-1; 7 nucleotides agree with TRBD2. Germline V gene sequence: CDR1 KGHDR, CDR2 SFDVKD. This CDR3 is built from 16 residues. J gave up 7 bases and V 0 bases, and 8 bases lay outside the gene matches.

In this sample, this clone turned up once. This chain joins TRBV11-2 and TRBJ2-6, with 7 positions matching TRBD1. CDR1 and CDR2 (germline): SGHAT, FQNNGV. V lost 3 bases to trimming and J lost 4 bases; unmatched junction nucleotides: 3. This CDR3 has 15 residues. The CDR3 region is CASSFTGAGANVLTF. DNA of the CDR3: TGTGCCAGCAGCTTTACAGGGGCCGGGGCCAACGTCCTGACTTTC.

This clone was counted between two and nine times. The CDR3 coding sequence is TGTGCCAGCAGCCAAGTATCCCACGAGCAGTACTTC. It encodes CASSQVSHEQYF. The chain joins TRBV3-1 (or the pseudogene TRBV3-2) to TRBJ2-7; D is unresolved. Per the germline V gene, CDR1 is LGHDT and CDR2 is YNNKEL (reference sequence). V was trimmed by 1 base and J by 5 bases, leaving 6 bases between them. The CDR3 spans 12 residues.

The chain combines TRBV19 with TRBJ1-1; a weak D match, TRBD1 (5 bases). CDR3 length equals 15 residues. The V and J ends lost 3 bases and 5 bases respectively, with 16 bases between them. The germline V gene has CDR1 LNHDA and CDR2 SQIVND (reference sequence). The CDR3 is CASSILGRGRTEAFF. The CDR3 coding sequence is TGTGCCAGTAGTATCCTCGGGAGGGGTAGGACTGAAGCTTTCTTT.

The chain links TRBV30 to TRBJ2-1; 10 bases line up with TRBD2. The germline gives CDR1 GTSNPN, CDR2 SVGIG (reference sequence). V lost 0 bases to trimming and J lost 4 bases; unmatched junction nucleotides: 6. The CDR3 totals 16 residues. The CDR3 DNA follows: TGTGCCTGGAGTGTCCAGCGGGAGGGCCTGTACAATGAGCAGTTCTTC. Translation gives CAWSVQREGLYNEQFF.

The rearrangement uses TRBV4-3 and TRBJ1-5; D unclear. The germline gives CDR1 LGHNA, CDR2 YSLEER. Deletions cut 0 bases from V and 4 bases from J, with 10 bases between. The CDR3 has 15 amino acids. The CDR3 nucleotides read TGCGCCAGCAGCCAAGAATTTCCAGTGAATCAGCCCCAGCATTTT. This gives the protein CASSQEFPVNQPQHF.

The chain carries TRBV28 and TRBJ2-7, with TRBD1 as a possible D gene (6 bases). The ends were cut back, 6 bases at V and 0 bases at J, with 12 bases in the middle. This CDR3 spans 14 amino acids. From germline, CDR1 is MDHEN and CDR2 SYDVKM. Written as DNA, the CDR3 is TGTGCCAGCAGCCCCCAGGGGTTCTCCTACGAGCAGTACTTC. Amino acid sequence: CASSPQGFSYEQYF.

The V and J genes are TRBV7-9 and TRBJ1-4; TRBD1 is a possible D gene (6 bases). This CDR3 is 13 amino acids long. The V end lost 5 bases, the J end lost 13 bases, and 17 bases lay between the germline ends. Germline V gene data show CDR1 as SEHNR and CDR2 as FQNEAQ (reference sequence). The CDR3 coding sequence is TGTGCCAGCAGCACAAGAGGGGCAGGGGCACTGTTTTTT. As protein: CASSTRGAGALFF.

The chain has TRBV3-1 (or the pseudogene TRBV3-2) and TRBJ2-6; TRBD2 matches 11 bases. The CDR3 runs to 19 residues. Per germline, CDR1 LGHDT and CDR2 YNNKEL (reference sequence). J lost 0 bases, V lost 4 bases, and 8 bases had no gene match. CDR3 bases: TGTGCCAGCAGCCGGAACCTAGCGGGAGGACGCTCTGGGGCCAACGTCCTGACTTTC. It codes for CASSRNLAGGRSGANVLTF.

This clone was seen just once. The chain is built from TRBV9 and TRBJ1-3, with 9 bases aligning to TRBD1. Trimming took 3 bases from V and 0 from J; bases not matched to a gene: 7. This CDR3 is 17 amino acids long. Germline loops: CDR1 SGDLS, CDR2 YYNGEE. The CDR3 DNA follows: TGTGCCAGCAGCGCTTTACAGGGGGCGAACTCTGGAAACACCATATATTTT. The encoded protein is CASSALQGANSGNTIYF.

The genes are TRBV27 and TRBJ1-6; TRBD1 aligns across 8 bases. The CDR3 totals 16 residues. Germline CDR1 reads MNHEY; CDR2 reads SMNVEV (reference sequence). J gave up 0 bases and V 6 bases, and 4 bases lay outside the gene matches. This chain's CDR3 is CASRRDRGSYNSPLHF. The CDR3 nucleotides read TGTGCCAGCAGGCGAGACAGGGGCTCCTATAATTCACCCCTCCACTTT.

V and J are TRBV23-1 and TRBJ1-1, with TRBD1 as a possible D gene (6 bases). TRBV23-1 qualifies as an ORF whose function is uncertain. The V gene lost 1 base and the J gene lost 1 base, with 10 bases spanning the gap. The CDR3 covers 15 residues. Written as DNA, the CDR3 is TGCGCCAGCAGTCAATTTGGACAGCCGAACACTGAAGCTTTCTTT. Residues: CASSQFGQPNTEAFF.

The chain employs TRBV5-6 and TRBJ2-3; a possible D gene is TRBD1 (6 bases). Looked up from germline, CDR1 is SGHDT and CDR2 is YYEEEE. The CDR3 has 15 residues. V gave up 4 bases and J gave up 5 bases, with 17 bases separating them. For the CDR3, the DNA is TGTGCCAGCAGCCTAGGGGGACCTAAGCTAGATACGCAGTATTTT. Its protein is CASSLGGPKLDTQYF. Together with reference TRBV5-6 and TRBJ2-3, the CDR3 gives the full variable domain: DAGVTQSPTHLIKTRGQQVTLRCSPKSGHDTVSWYQQALGQGPQFIFQYYEEEERQRGNFPDRFSGHQFPNYSSELNVNALLLGDSALYLCASSLGGPKLDTQYFGPGTRLTVL.

This clone has more than one count but fewer than ten. This chain joins TRBV3-1 (or the pseudogene TRBV3-2) and TRBJ2-2; TRBD1 is a possible D gene (6 bases). The CDR3 runs to 15 residues. The germline CDR1 and CDR2 sequences are LGHDT and YNNKEL (reference sequence). The V end was cut by 10 bases, the J end by 2 bases, with 17 bases between. The CDR3 protein is CATLDRSENTGELFF. Written as DNA, the CDR3 is TGTGCCACCCTTGACAGGTCCGAAAACACCGGGGAGCTGTTTTTT.

This chain uses TRBV10-3 with TRBJ2-7, with TRBD2 matching 15 bases. V dropped 5 bases and J dropped 4; count of bases not matched to a gene: 3. Germline-derived CDR1 and CDR2 are ENHRY and SYGVKD. The length of the CDR3 is 15 residues. This CDR3 reads CAISPGTSGGYEQYF. CDR3 nucleotides: TGTGCCATCAGTCCCGGGACTAGCGGGGGGTACGAGCAGTACTTC.

The rearrangement joins TRBV7-9 to TRBJ2-1; 13 nucleotides line up with TRBD2. Germline CDR1 SEHNR, CDR2 FQNEAQ (reference sequence). The trim removed 5 bases at V and 8 bases at J, leaving 12 bases unmatched. This CDR3 is 17 amino acids long. CDR3: CASSNKLAGGPSDEQFF. The CDR3 nucleotides read TGTGCCAGCAGCAACAAACTAGCGGGAGGGCCAAGCGATGAGCAGTTCTTC.

This rearrangement joins TRBV28 to TRBJ2-7; D unclear. Germline assignment: CDR1 MDHEN and CDR2 SYDVKM. The V end was cut by 4 bases, the J end by 0 bases, with 7 bases between. The CDR3 extends over 13 amino acids. This CDR3 reads CASSSQNSYEQYF. CDR3 DNA sequence: TGTGCCAGCAGTTCACAGAACTCCTACGAGCAGTACTTC.

The chain joins TRBV6-2 or TRBV6-3 to TRBJ2-3; TRBD2 aligns across 12 bases. The trim removed 3 bases at V and 2 bases at J, leaving 3 bases unmatched. The CDR3 has 16 residues. Germline CDR1 is MNHEY and CDR2 is SVGEGT. The CDR3 DNA is TGTGCCAGCAGTTATCTAGCGGGGGGGCTCACAGATACGCAGTATTTT. Translation gives CASSYLAGGLTDTQYF.

This chain links TRBV2 with TRBJ1-2; 7 bases fit TRBD1. J lost 5 bases, V lost 6 bases, and 24 bases had no gene match. Germline lookup yields CDR1 SNHLY and CDR2 FYNNEI. The CDR3 spans 19 residues. The chain's CDR3 is CASRRQGGTELYLPYGYTF. The CDR3 nucleotides are TGTGCCAGCAGGCGGCAAGGCGGGACAGAACTATATTTGCCATATGGCTACACCTTC.

The rearrangement uses TRBV13 and TRBJ2-2; 12 nucleotides align to TRBD1. CDR1 is PRHDT, CDR2 FYEKMQ, per germline (reference sequence). This CDR3 has 16 amino acids. J gave up 5 bases and V 0 bases, and 1 base lay outside the gene matches. CDR3: CASSLGGQGATGELFF. DNA for the CDR3: TGTGCCAGCAGCTTAGGGGGACAGGGGGCAACCGGGGAGCTGTTTTTT.

This clone was observed a single time. V is TRBV10-2 and J is TRBJ2-3, with 9 bases fitting TRBD2. Germline loops: CDR1 WSHSY, CDR2 SAAADI. This CDR3 comprises 16 residues. J was trimmed by 0 bases and V by 6 bases; bases with no gene match: 7. The CDR3: CASSPRLAASTDTQYF. The CDR3 DNA follows: TGCGCCAGCAGCCCCCGACTAGCGGCAAGCACAGATACGCAGTATTTT.

The chain links TRBV7-2 to TRBJ1-1; 7 nucleotides agree with TRBD1. Trimming at V came to 2 bases and at J to 5 bases, leaving 17 bases not matched to a gene. This CDR3 spans 18 amino acids. CDR1 and CDR2 (germline): SGHTA, FQGNSA. The CDR3 here is CASSLQATGTGDQTEAFF. As DNA, the CDR3 is TGTGCCAGCAGCTTACAGGCGACAGGGACGGGAGATCAAACTGAAGCTTTCTTT.

The V call is TRBV19, the J call TRBJ2-2, with a possible D match to TRBD2 (6 bases). V lost 8 bases and J 5 bases, leaving 12 bases between the germline ends. CDR1 is LNHDA, CDR2 SQIVND, per germline (reference sequence). The CDR3 has 13 residues. The CDR3 DNA is TGTGCCAGTGGAGCGGGTAATACCGGGGAGCTGTTTTTT. This sequence encodes CASGAGNTGELFF.

The J gene is TRBJ2-7, the V gene TRBV12-3 or TRBV12-4; 8 bases agree with TRBD2. V lost 6 bases, J lost 12 bases, and 10 bases stayed unmatched. This CDR3 is built from 12 residues. The CDR3 sequence is CASSAYGREPYF. Written as DNA, the CDR3 is TGTGCCAGCAGCGCCTACGGGAGGGAACCGTACTTC.

The chain carries TRBV6-5 and TRBJ2-7; TRBD2 agrees at 12 bases. Germline V gene data show CDR1 as MNHEY and CDR2 as SVGAGI. V was clipped by 5 bases and J by 2 bases; unmatched bases: 4. This CDR3 contains 15 residues. The CDR3 sequence is CASSKGLAGPYEQYF. The CDR3 bases are TGTGCCAGCAGTAAGGGACTAGCGGGTCCCTACGAGCAGTACTTC.

J is TRBJ2-5 and V is TRBV7-2; D gene uncertain. CDR3 length: 13 residues. V was trimmed by 5 bases and J by 5 bases, leaving 12 bases between them. Germline assignment: CDR1 SGHTA and CDR2 FQGNSA. The CDR3 DNA reads TGTGCCAGCAGCCCGTCCAGGCGCGAGACCCAGTACTTC. It specifies CASSPSRRETQYF.

V is TRBV6-2 or TRBV6-3 and J is TRBJ2-7; 8 bases are shared with TRBD1. Looked up from germline, CDR1 is MNHEY and CDR2 is SVGEGT. This CDR3 spans 11 amino acids. The trim removed 3 bases at V and 11 bases at J, leaving 3 bases unmatched. CDR3 nucleotide sequence: TGTGCCAGCAGTTATCAGGGGGCCGAGTACTTC. It is translated as CASSYQGAEYF.

The rearrangement joins TRBV10-3 to TRBJ1-2, with a possible D match to TRBD1 (6 bases). This CDR3 has 15 residues. Trimming removed 7 bases from V and 0 bases from J, with 15 bases in between. Germline V lookup: CDR1 ENHRY, CDR2 SYGVKD. CDR3 sequence reads: CAITPGGAANYGYTF. DNA of the CDR3: TGTGCCATCACCCCCGGGGGGGCGGCTAACTATGGCTACACCTTC.

The V gene is TRBV27, the J gene TRBJ2-1, with TRBD2 matching over 8 bases. The germline gives CDR1 MNHEY, CDR2 SMNVEV (reference sequence). Trimming removed 6 bases from V and 3 bases from J; junction bases left unmatched: 10. CDR3 length: 16 amino acids. For the CDR3, the DNA is TGTGCCAGCAGCAGCTTGAGCGGGAGTTTCTACAATGAGCAGTTCTTC. This encodes CASSSLSGSFYNEQFF.

The chain links TRBV7-9 to TRBJ2-3, with D tentatively TRBD2 (6 bases). This CDR3 region has 15 residues. Germline loops: CDR1 SEHNR, CDR2 FQNEAQ (reference sequence). V gave up 5 bases and J gave up 4 bases, with 16 bases separating them. The CDR3 loop is CASSRLASDSDTQYF. CDR3 sequence (DNA): TGTGCCAGCAGCCGTTTAGCTAGCGACTCAGATACGCAGTATTTT.

This chain joins TRBV28 and TRBJ1-1; possible D gene TRBD1, 6 bases. The germline V gene encodes CDR1 MDHEN and CDR2 SYDVKM. V lost 5 bases, J lost 8 bases, and 24 bases lay in between. The CDR3 is 16 residues long. CDR3 protein: CASSEEQGLLRWEAFF. For the CDR3, the DNA is TGTGCCAGCAGTGAGGAACAGGGCCTCCTTAGATGGGAAGCTTTCTTT.